One and the same sample provided the 5 T cell receptor beta chains below, sequenced in a study of early T cells in non-severe SARS-CoV-2 infection. TCRdb recomputed calls from the 5' RACE reads with MiXCR, one row per CDR3 protein. The sample has more than 20,000 distinct CDR3 sequences, 3% to 4.5% seen once. The sequencing sample was made of whole blood. The receptors stem from an adult who was a healthcare worker with PCR-confirmed SARS-CoV-2 infection or an uninfected control (not recorded which).

This clonotype was observed many times. This sequence joins TRBV5-1 and TRBJ2-6, with unresolved D. Germline CDR1 reads SGHRS; CDR2 reads YFSETQ. Deletions cut 1 base from V and 2 bases from J, with 13 bases between. There are 17 residues in the CDR3. CDR3 residues: CASSLLTISAGANVLTF. Written as DNA, the CDR3 is TGCGCCAGCAGCTTGCTGACAATTTCGGCTGGGGCCAACGTCCTGACTTTC. Full variable domain (missing parts from reference TRBV5-1 and TRBJ2-6): KAGVTQTPRYLIKTRGQQVTLSCSPISGHRSVSWYQQTPGQGLQFLFEYFSETQRNKGNFPGRFSGRQFSNSRSEMNVSTLELGDSALYLCASSLLTISAGANVLTFGAGSRLTVL.

This clonotype showed up many times. This chain uses TRBV6-2 or TRBV6-3 with TRBJ2-1; 9 bases are a match to TRBD1. Germline V gene lookup returns CDR1 MNHEY and CDR2 SVGEGT. Germline trimming cut 5 bases from V and 2 bases from J; bases unmatched to any gene: 10. The CDR3 is 17 amino acids. In DNA, the CDR3 is TGTGCCAGCAGTCAAGCCACCGGGACAGGGACCTACAATGAGCAGTTCTTC. It is translated as CASSQATGTGTYNEQFF.

This clonotype was found many times. The V and J genes are TRBV12-5 and TRBJ2-4, with D perhaps TRBD2 (6 bases). The germline CDR1 and CDR2 sequences are LGHNT and FRNRAP. Between the trimmed V and J ends, which lost 0 bases and 0 bases, there was a span of 6 bases. The CDR3 consists of 15 residues. The CDR3 region has the DNA TGTGCTAGTGGTTTGGTAGCGGGAGCCAAAAACATTCAGTACTTC. Its protein product is CASGLVAGAKNIQYF.

This chain joins TRBV7-9 and TRBJ1-4, with D tentatively TRBD1 (6 bases). Germline V gene lookup returns CDR1 SEHNR and CDR2 FQNEAQ (reference sequence). The CDR3 spans 14 residues. V was trimmed by 6 bases and J by 4 bases, leaving 12 bases between them. The CDR3 loop is CASSPDSYNEKLFF. The DNA for the CDR3 is TGTGCCAGCAGTCCGGACAGCTATAATGAAAAACTGTTTTTT.

The rearrangement links TRBV7-9 to TRBJ2-7; 8 nucleotides match TRBD1. In germline, CDR1 is SEHNR, CDR2 FQNEAQ (reference sequence). The trim removed 5 bases at V and 5 bases at J, leaving 5 bases unmatched. The CDR3 length is 13 residues. CDR3 sequence: CASSPGQGHEQYF. The DNA for the CDR3 is TGTGCCAGCAGCCCTGGACAGGGCCACGAGCAGTACTTC.